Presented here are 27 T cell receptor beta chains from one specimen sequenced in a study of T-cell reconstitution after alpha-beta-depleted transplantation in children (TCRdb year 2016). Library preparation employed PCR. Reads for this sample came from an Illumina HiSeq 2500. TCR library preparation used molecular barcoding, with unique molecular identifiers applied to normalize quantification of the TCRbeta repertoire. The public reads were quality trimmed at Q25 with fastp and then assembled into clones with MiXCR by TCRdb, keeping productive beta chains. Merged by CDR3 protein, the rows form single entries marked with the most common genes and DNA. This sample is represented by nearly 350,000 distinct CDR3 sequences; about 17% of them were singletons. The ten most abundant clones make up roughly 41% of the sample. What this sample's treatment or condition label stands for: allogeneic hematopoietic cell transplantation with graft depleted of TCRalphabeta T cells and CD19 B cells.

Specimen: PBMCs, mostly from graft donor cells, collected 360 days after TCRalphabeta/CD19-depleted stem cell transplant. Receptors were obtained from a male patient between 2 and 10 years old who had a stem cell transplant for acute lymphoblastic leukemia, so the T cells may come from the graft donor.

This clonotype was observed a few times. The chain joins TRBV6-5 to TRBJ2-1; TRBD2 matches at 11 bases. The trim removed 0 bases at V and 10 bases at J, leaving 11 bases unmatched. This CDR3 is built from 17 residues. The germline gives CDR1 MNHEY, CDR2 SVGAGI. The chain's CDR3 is CASSYSNSGRVLREQFF. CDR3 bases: TGTGCCAGCAGTTACTCCAATAGCGGGAGGGTACTACGGGAGCAGTTCTTC.

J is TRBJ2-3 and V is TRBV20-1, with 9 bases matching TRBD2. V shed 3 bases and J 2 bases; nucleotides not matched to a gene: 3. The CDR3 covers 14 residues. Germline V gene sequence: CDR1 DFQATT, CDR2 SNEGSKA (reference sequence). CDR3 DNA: TGCAGTGCTAGTCTAGCGGGGAACACAGATACGCAGTATTTT. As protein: CSASLAGNTDTQYF.

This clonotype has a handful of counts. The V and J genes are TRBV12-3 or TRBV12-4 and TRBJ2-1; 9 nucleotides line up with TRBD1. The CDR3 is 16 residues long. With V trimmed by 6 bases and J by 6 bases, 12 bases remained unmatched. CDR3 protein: CASSVLTTGGLNEQFF. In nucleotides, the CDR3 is TGTGCCAGCAGCGTACTAACAACAGGGGGCCTCAATGAGCAGTTCTTC.

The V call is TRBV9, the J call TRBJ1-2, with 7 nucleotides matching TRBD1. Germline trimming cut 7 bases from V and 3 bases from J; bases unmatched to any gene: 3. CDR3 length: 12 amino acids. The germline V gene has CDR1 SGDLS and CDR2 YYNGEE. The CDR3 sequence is CASYDRDYGYTF. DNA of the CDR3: TGTGCCAGCTACGACAGGGACTATGGCTACACCTTC.

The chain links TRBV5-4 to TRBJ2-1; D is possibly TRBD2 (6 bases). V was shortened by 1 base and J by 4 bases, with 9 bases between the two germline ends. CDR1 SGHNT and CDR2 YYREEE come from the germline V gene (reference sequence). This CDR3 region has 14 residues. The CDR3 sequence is CASSLMAGYNEQFF. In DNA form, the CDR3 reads TGTGCCAGCAGCTTGATGGCGGGGTACAATGAGCAGTTCTTC.

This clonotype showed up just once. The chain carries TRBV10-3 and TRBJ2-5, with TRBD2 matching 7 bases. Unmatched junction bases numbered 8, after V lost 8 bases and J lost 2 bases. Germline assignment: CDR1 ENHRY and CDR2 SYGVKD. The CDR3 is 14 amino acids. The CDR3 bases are TGTGCCATCTCAGCGGGGCCTTTTCAAGAGACCCAGTACTTC. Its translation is CAISAGPFQETQYF.

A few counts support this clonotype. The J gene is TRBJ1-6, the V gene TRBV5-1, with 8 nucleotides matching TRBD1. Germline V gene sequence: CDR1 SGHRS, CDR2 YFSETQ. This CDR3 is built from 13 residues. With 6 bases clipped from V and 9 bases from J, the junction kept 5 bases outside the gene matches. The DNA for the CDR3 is TGCGCCAGCACCAATACAGGGGGTTCACCCCTCCACTTT. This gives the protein CASTNTGGSPLHF. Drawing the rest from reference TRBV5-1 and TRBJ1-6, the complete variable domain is KAGVTQTPRYLIKTRGQQVTLSCSPISGHRSVSWYQQTPGQGLQFLFEYFSETQRNKGNFPGRFSGRQFSNSRSEMNVSTLELGDSALYLCASTNTGGSPLHFGNGTRLTVT.

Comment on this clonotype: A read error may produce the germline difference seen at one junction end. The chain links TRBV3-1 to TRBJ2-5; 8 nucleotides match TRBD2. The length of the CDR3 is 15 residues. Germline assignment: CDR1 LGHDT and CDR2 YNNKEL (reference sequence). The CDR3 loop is CATSPSPGGQETQYF. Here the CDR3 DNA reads TGTGCCACCAGCCCCTCCCCGGGAGGGCAGGAGACCCAGTACTTC.

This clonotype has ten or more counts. The CDR3 sequence is CASSYTQGQVHYEQYF. The CDR3 region has the DNA TGTGCCAGCAGTTACACCCAGGGACAGGTGCACTACGAGCAGTACTTC. The V call is TRBV6-2 or TRBV6-3, the J call TRBJ2-7; 8 nucleotides line up with TRBD1. This CDR3 has 16 amino acids. Losses at the gene ends were 2 bases for V and 3 bases for J; bases not matched to a gene: 9. Germline V gene data show CDR1 as MNHEY and CDR2 as SVGEGT.

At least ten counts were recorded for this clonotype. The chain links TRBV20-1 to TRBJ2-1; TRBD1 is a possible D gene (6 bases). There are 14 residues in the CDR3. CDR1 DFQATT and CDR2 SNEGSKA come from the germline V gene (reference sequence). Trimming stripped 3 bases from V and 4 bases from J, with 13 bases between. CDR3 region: CSASGQGSYNEQFF. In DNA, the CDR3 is TGCAGTGCTAGTGGGCAGGGGAGTTACAATGAGCAGTTCTTC.

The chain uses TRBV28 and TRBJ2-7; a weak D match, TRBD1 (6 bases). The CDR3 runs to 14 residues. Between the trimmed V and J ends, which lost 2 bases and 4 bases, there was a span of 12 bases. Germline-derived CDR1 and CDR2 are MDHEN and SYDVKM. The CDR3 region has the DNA TGTGCCAGCAGTTTAGGGGGCCGCTATTACGAGCAGTACTTC. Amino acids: CASSLGGRYYEQYF.

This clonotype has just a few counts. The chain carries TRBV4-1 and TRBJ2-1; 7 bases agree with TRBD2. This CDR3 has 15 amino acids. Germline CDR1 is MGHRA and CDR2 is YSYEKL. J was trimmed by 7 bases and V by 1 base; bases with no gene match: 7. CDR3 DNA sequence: TGCGCCAGCAGCCAAGTCAGAGGGAGGGCAAATGAGCAGTTCTTC. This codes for CASSQVRGRANEQFF.

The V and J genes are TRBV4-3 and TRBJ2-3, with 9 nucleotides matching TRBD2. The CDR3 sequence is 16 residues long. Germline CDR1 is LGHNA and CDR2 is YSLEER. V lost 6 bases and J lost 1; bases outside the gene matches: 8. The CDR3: CASSSTAGGGTDTQYF. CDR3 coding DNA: TGCGCCAGCAGTTCTACAGCGGGGGGAGGCACAGATACGCAGTATTTT.

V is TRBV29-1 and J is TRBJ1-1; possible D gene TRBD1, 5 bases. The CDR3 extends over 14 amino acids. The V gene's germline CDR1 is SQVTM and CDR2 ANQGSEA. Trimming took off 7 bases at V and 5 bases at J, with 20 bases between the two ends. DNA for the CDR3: TGCAGCGCCAGCGAGGGGACGGTTCATACTGAAGCTTTCTTT. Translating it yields CSASEGTVHTEAFF. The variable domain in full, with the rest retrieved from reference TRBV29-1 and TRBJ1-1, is SAVISQKPSRDICQRGTSLTIQCQVDSQVTMMFWYRQQPGQSLTLIATANQGSEATYESGFVIDKFPISRPNLTFSTLTVSNMSPEDSSIYLCSASEGTVHTEAFFGQGTRLTVV.

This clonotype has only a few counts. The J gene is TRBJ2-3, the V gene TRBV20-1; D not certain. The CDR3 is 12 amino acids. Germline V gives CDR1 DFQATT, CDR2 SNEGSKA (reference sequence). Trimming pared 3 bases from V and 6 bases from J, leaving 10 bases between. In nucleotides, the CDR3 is TGCAGTGCTAGTAACTCCCGCGATACGCAGTATTTT. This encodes CSASNSRDTQYF.

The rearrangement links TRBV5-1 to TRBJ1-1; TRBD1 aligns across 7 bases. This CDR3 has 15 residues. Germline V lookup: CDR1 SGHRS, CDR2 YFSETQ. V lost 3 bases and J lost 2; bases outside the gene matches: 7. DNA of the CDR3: TGCGCCAGCAGCTGGGGAGGGGGCTCCAACACTGAAGCTTTCTTT. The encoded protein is CASSWGGGSNTEAFF.

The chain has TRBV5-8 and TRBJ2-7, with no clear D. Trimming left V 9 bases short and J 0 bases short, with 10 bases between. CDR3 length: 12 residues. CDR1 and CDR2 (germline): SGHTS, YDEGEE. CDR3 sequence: CATRGISYEQYF. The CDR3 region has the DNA TGTGCCACCAGAGGTATCTCCTACGAGCAGTACTTC.

For the CDR3, the DNA is TGCGCCAGCAGCTTTCTCCCGGACGTGAATGAGCAGTTCTTC. Translating gives CASSFLPDVNEQFF. V and J are TRBV5-1 and TRBJ2-1; D is ambiguous. CDR3 size: 14 residues. Germline V CDR1 and CDR2: SGHRS, YFSETQ. Between the trimmed V and J ends, which lost 2 bases and 7 bases, there was a span of 13 bases.

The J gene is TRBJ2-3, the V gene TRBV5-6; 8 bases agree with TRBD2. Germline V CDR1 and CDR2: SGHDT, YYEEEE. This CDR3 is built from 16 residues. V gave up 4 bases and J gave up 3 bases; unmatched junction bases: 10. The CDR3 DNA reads TGTGCCAGCAGCCCCTCCCCAAGCGGGAGAACAGATACGCAGTATTTT. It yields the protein CASSPSPSGRTDTQYF.

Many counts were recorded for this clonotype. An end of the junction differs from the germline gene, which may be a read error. The CDR3 region has the DNA TGTGCCAGCAGCGTCCGGGCTACGGGGATCTTC. As protein: CASSVRATGIF. The J gene is TRBJ2-1, the V gene TRBV7-9; perhaps TRBD2 as D (5 bases). Per the germline V gene, CDR1 is SEHNR and CDR2 is FQNEAQ (reference sequence). The CDR3 spans 11 residues. The full variable domain, its missing parts supplied by reference TRBV7-9 and TRBJ2-1, is DTGVSQNPRHKITKRGQNVTFRCDPISEHNRLYWYRQTLGQGPEFLTYFQNEAQLEKSRLLSDRFSAERPKGSFSTLEIQRTEQGDSAMYLCASSVRATGIFGPGTRLTVL.

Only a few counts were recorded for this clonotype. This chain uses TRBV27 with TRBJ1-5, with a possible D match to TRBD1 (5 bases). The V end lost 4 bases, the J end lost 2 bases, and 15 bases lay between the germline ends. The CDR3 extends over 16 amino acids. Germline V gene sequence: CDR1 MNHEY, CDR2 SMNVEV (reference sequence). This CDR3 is CASSSQGRGGNQPQHF. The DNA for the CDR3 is TGTGCCAGCAGTTCCCAAGGCCGAGGGGGCAATCAGCCCCAGCATTTT.

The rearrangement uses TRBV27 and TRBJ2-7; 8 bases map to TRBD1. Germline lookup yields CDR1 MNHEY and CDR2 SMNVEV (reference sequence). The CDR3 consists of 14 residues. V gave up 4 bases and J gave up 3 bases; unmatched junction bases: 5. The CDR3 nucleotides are TGTGCCAGCAGTTCGGCCGGGACAGGCTACGAGCAGTACTTC. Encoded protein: CASSSAGTGYEQYF.

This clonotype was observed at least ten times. The CDR3 loop is CASSSISGELFF. CDR3 in DNA: TGTGCCAGCAGCTCAATATCCGGGGAGCTGTTTTTT. The rearrangement links TRBV5-5 to TRBJ2-2, with unresolved D. The CDR3 is made up of 12 amino acids. Germline V lookup: CDR1 SGHKS, CDR2 YYEKEE (reference sequence). Trimming took off 3 bases at V and 6 bases at J, with 6 bases between the two ends.

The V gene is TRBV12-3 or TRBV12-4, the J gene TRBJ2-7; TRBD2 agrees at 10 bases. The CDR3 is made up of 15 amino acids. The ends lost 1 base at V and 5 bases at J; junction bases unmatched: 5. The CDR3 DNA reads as TGTGCCAGCAGTTTAGTTGGGCTAGCGGGAGACGAGCAGTACTTC. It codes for CASSLVGLAGDEQYF.

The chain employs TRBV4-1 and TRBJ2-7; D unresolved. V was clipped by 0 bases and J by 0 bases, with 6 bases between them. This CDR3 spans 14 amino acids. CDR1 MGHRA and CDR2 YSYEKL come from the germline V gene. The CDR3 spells CASSQDTGSYEQYF. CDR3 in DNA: TGCGCCAGCAGCCAAGATACGGGCTCCTACGAGCAGTACTTC.

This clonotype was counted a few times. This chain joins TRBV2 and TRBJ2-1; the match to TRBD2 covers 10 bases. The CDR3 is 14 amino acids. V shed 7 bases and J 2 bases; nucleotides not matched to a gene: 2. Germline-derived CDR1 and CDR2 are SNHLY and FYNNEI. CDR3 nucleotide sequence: TGTGCCAGCACCGGACTAGCGGCCTACAATGAGCAGTTCTTC. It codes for CASTGLAAYNEQFF. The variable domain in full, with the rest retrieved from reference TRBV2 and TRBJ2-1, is EPEVTQTPSHQVTQMGQEVILRCVPISNHLYFYWYRQILGQKVEFLVSFYNNEISEKSEIFDDQFSVERPDGSNFTLKIRSTKLEDSAMYFCASTGLAAYNEQFFGPGTRLTVL.

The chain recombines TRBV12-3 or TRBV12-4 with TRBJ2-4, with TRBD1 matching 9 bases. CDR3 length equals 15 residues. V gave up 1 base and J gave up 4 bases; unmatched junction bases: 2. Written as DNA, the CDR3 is TGTGCCAGCAGTTTAGGACAGGGGGTGAAAAACATTCAGTACTTC. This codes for CASSLGQGVKNIQYF.